These T cell receptor beta chains were read from a single sample in a study of T cell responses to AZD1222 COVID-19 vaccine. The data were produced by immunoSEQ multiplex PCR, yet TCRdb's version contains in-frame clones alone and is incomplete. This sample has roughly 90,000 clones, with around 89% found just once. The sample was peripheral blood, taken 28 days after the second AZD1222 dose. The receptors here all came from an adult who received the AZD1222 COVID-19 vaccine. Both conserved end residues are part of each CDR3.

TRBJ2-5 | TRBV28 | CASGRGVGETQYF
TRBJ1-5 | TRBV2 | CASTKGQNQPQHF
TRBJ2-2 | TRBV7-3 | CASSRGERERVRTGELFF
TRBJ2-3 | TRBV5-4 | CASSLGQPTDTQYF
TRBJ1-1 | TRBV13 | CASSYYRDSDNTEAFF
TRBJ1-4 | TRBV29-1 | CSGGFEEKLFF
TRBJ2-7 | TRBV7-2 | CASSLVGAGGNAQEQYF
TRBJ1-1 | TRBV7-2 | CASSPSRGGEAFF
TRBJ1-3 | TRBV30 | CACKPWGQGNGNTIYF
TRBJ1-2 | TRBV18 | CASSPELGQNGYTF
TRBJ1-6 | TRBV5-1 | CASSMTGDGSYNSPLHF
TRBJ1-1 | TRBV27 | CASRLNTEAFF
TRBJ2-2 | TRBV28 | CASSFPGERGGELFF
TRBJ1-2 | TRBV19 | CATSPQVNYGYTF
TRBJ1-1 | TRBV18 | CASSPTTGSTEAFF
TRBJ2-7 | TRBV30 | CARSGGGEQYF
TRBJ1-2 | TRBV2 | CASSGTGSYGYTF
TRBJ1-1 | TRBV25-1 | CASSVTGAGAFF
TRBJ1-5 | TRBV29-1 | CSVEVGVGQPQHF
TRBJ1-5 | TRBV7-8 | CASSLQDSNQPQHF
TRBJ2-5 | TRBV6-6 | CASSYGMPAAYF
TRBJ2-3 | TRBV5-1 | CASSFMGQGAHSTDTQYF
TRBJ1-2 | TRBV13 | CASSLAGLFQVYGYTF